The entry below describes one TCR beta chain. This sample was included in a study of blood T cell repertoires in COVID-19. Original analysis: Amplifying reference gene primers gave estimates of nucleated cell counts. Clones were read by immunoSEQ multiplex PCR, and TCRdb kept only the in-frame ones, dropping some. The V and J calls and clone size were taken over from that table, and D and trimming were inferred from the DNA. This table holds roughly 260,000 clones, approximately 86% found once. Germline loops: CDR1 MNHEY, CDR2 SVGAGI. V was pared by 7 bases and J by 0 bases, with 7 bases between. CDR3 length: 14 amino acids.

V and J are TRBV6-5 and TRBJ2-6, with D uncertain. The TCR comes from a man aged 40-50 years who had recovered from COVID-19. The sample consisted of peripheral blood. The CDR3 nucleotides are TGTGCCAGCATCGGGTCCTCTGGGGCCAACGTCCTGACTTTC. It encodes CASIGSSGANVLTF.